The 10 T cell receptor beta chains listed next were all sequenced from one sample in a study of T cells after yellow fever vaccination. Via MiXCR, TCRdb re-called the 5' RACE reads, giving one row per CDR3 protein. Among over 150,000 distinct CDR3 sequences listed, approximately 6.2% were seen once. The source was CD4+ T cells sorted from PBMCs, collected on the day of the first yellow fever vaccination. The receptors shown here come from a man in his late teens or twenties who received the YFV17D yellow fever vaccine.

This clonotype came up a few times. At one end the junction does not follow the germline gene, possibly because of a read error. The rearrangement links TRBV7-8 to TRBJ1-6; D is possibly TRBD1 (5 bases). Germline loops: CDR1 SGHVS, CDR2 FQNEAQ. The length of the CDR3 is 11 residues. CDR3 residues: CASRLGGLTLF. DNA for the CDR3: TGTGCCAGCAGATTGGGGGGTCTGACCCTATTT.

The chain is built from TRBV5-1 and TRBJ2-2, with 7 bases matching TRBD1. Germline CDR1 and CDR2: SGHRS and YFSETQ. Trimming took 4 bases from V and 8 from J; bases not matched to a gene: 11. The CDR3 spans 15 residues. The CDR3 DNA is TGCGCCAGCAGCCCCGGGACAGCCGTAAGAGGGGAGCTGTTTTTT. Translation: CASSPGTAVRGELFF. The full variable domain, with the rest looked up from reference TRBV5-1 and TRBJ2-2, is KAGVTQTPRYLIKTRGQQVTLSCSPISGHRSVSWYQQTPGQGLQFLFEYFSETQRNKGNFPGRFSGRQFSNSRSEMNVSTLELGDSALYLCASSPGTAVRGELFFGEGSRLTVL.

At least ten counts were recorded for this clonotype. The rearrangement joins TRBV4-3 to TRBJ1-3, with D possibly matching TRBD1 (5 bases). Trimming left V 6 bases short and J 1 base short, with 10 bases between. CDR1 is LGHNA, CDR2 YSLEER, per germline. CDR3 length: 14 amino acids. The CDR3, as DNA: TGCGCCAGCAGTTCCGGGGGGTCTGGAAACACCATATATTTT. Protein sequence: CASSSGGSGNTIYF.

This clonotype turned up a few times. J is TRBJ1-4 and V is TRBV7-2; 7 bases line up with TRBD1. The CDR3 sequence is 15 residues long. Trimming cost V 4 bases and J 7 bases; bases outside gene matches: 9. Germline lookup yields CDR1 SGHTA and CDR2 FQGNSA. The DNA for the CDR3 is TGTGCCAGCAGCTCGGACAGGTGGAATAGTGAAAAACTGTTTTTT. Amino acid sequence: CASSSDRWNSEKLFF.

The rearrangement links TRBV6-2 or TRBV6-3 to TRBJ2-7; 8 nucleotides line up with TRBD1. V shed 8 bases, J shed 4 bases, and the junction held 16 bases outside the gene matches. Germline V gene lookup returns CDR1 MNHEY and CDR2 SVGEGT. The CDR3 loop spans 16 amino acids. The CDR3 nucleotides are TGTGCCAGCGCTTGGGCCGTAGGACAGGGTGAATACGAGCAGTACTTC. This translates into CASAWAVGQGEYEQYF.

This clonotype was seen a few times. The chain joins TRBV7-2 to TRBJ1-2; 7 bases map to TRBD1. The CDR3 loop spans 15 amino acids. Germline V gene lookup returns CDR1 SGHTA and CDR2 FQGNSA. Germline trimming cut 5 bases from V and 3 bases from J; bases unmatched to any gene: 9. The CDR3 region is CASSADGTAYYGYTF. The CDR3 DNA is TGTGCCAGCAGCGCCGACGGGACAGCATACTATGGCTACACCTTC.

There are a few counts of this clonotype. V and J are TRBV20-1 and TRBJ2-5; D gene ambiguous. V was cut by 5 bases and J by 9 bases, with 10 bases left in between. There are 10 residues in the CDR3. Germline assignment: CDR1 DFQATT and CDR2 SNEGSKA (reference sequence). This CDR3 is CSAGPEPQYF. The CDR3, as DNA: TGCAGTGCTGGGCCCGAGCCCCAGTACTTC.

This clonotype was found many times. This chain links TRBV12-3 or TRBV12-4 with TRBJ2-3; no clear D. V lost 5 bases and J 0 bases, leaving 15 bases between the germline ends. This CDR3 spans 16 amino acids. The CDR3 DNA follows: TGTGCCAGCAGTAGAGCCAGGCCCAGGAGCACAGATACGCAGTATTTT. Protein product: CASSRARPRSTDTQYF.

This clonotype was seen repeatedly, ten times or more. This sequence joins TRBV5-1 and TRBJ2-2; D is unresolved. The V gene lost 2 bases and the J gene lost 2 bases, with 1 base spanning the gap. This CDR3 region has 12 residues. Germline V gene sequence: CDR1 SGHRS, CDR2 YFSETQ. CDR3 bases: TGCGCCAGCAGCTTTAACACCGGGGAGCTGTTTTTT. Amino acids: CASSFNTGELFF.

This clonotype occurred many times. The rearrangement joins TRBV6-5 to TRBJ1-6, with D uncertain. Trimming removed 2 bases from V and 10 bases from J, with 12 bases in between. The CDR3 length is 14 residues. Germline CDR1 and CDR2: MNHEY and SVGAGI. In nucleotides, the CDR3 is TGTGCCAGCAGTTACAATCAGTGGGTCTCACCCCTCCACTTT. Translated: CASSYNQWVSPLHF.